This T cell receptor (beta chain) was retrieved from a study of blood T cell repertoires in COVID-19. Across the whole study: Collection of acute and convalescent COVID-19 samples took place in the United States, Italy and Spain.

Assay used: immunoSEQ multiplex PCR; TCRdb lists only in-frame clones, some missing. The sample yields 150,000 or so clones, approximately 85% seen once. Trimming pared 2 bases from V and 5 bases from J, leaving 19 bases between. This CDR3 contains 17 residues. Germline V gives CDR1 LNHDA, CDR2 SQIVND (reference sequence). Sequencing was carried out using peripheral blood. This clonotype was sampled from a man in his 60s with COVID-19, enrolled during active disease. The rearrangement uses TRBV19 and TRBJ1-3, with D hard to call. The CDR3 protein is CASSINPAGKLRNTIYF. DNA of the CDR3: TGTGCCAGTAGTATAAACCCGGCAGGAAAGTTAAGAAACACCATATATTTT. The whole variable domain, filled in from reference TRBV19 and TRBJ1-3, reads DGGITQSPKYLFRKEGQNVTLSCEQNLNHDAMYWYRQDPGQGLRLIYYSQIVNDFQKGDIAEGYSVSREKKESFPLTVTSAQKNPTAFYLCASSINPAGKLRNTIYFGEGSWLTVV.